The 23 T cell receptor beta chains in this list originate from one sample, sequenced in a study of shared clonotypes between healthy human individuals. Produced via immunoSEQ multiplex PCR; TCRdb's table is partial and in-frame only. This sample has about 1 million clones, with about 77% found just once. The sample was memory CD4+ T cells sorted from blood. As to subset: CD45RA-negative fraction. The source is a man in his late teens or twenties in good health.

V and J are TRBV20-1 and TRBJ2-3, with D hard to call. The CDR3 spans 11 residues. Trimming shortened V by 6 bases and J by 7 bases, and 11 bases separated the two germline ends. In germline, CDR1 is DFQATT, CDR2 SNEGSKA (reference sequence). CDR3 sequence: CSAPAGYTQYF. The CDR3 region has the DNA TGCAGTGCGCCTGCCGGATATACGCAGTATTTT.

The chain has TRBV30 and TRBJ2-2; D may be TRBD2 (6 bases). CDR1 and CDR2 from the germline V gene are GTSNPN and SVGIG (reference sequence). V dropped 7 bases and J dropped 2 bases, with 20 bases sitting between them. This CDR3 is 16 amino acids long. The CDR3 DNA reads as TGTGCCTACACCGGGACTTCATCGATCAACACCGGGGAGCTGTTTTTT. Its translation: CAYTGTSSINTGELFF.

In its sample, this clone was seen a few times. In nucleotides, the CDR3 is TGTGCCAGCAAAGACGGGTCCTCTGGAAACACCATATATTTT. This gives the protein CASKDGSSGNTIYF. The chain combines TRBV28 with TRBJ1-3; D unclear. The germline CDR1 and CDR2 sequences are MDHEN and SYDVKM. Trimming took 7 bases from V and 0 from J, leaving 10 bases between them. The CDR3 has 14 amino acids.

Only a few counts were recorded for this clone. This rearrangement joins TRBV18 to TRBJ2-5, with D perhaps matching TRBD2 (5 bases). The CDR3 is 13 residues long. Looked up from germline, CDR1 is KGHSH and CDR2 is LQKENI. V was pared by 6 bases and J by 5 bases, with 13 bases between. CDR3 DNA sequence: TGTGCCAGCTCCGAAGGGAGACTTGAGACCCAGTACTTC. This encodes CASSEGRLETQYF.

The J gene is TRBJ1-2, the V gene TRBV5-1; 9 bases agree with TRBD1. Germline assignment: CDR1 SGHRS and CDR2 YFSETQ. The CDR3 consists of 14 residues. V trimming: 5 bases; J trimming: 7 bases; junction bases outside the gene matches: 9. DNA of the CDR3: TGCGCCAGCAGTCGCACAGGGGGCTCTTTTGGCTACACCTTC. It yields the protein CASSRTGGSFGYTF.

The CDR3 protein is CASSIVGAQETQYF. CDR3 DNA: TGTGCCAGTAGTATCGTAGGGGCTCAAGAGACCCAGTACTTC. The V and J genes are TRBV19 and TRBJ2-5; weak D call: TRBD1 (5 bases). Germline V gene data show CDR1 as LNHDA and CDR2 as SQIVND (reference sequence). There are 14 residues in the CDR3. V lost 3 bases to trimming and J lost 2 bases, with 10 bases between them.

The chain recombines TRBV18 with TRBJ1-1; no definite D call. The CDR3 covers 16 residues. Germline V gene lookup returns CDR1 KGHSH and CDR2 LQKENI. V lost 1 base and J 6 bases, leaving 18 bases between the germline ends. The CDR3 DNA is TGTGCCAGCTCACCACGGGTTCACGCCGGTATGGCTGAAGCTTTCTTT. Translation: CASSPRVHAGMAEAFF. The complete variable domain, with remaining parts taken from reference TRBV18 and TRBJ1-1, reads NAGVMQNPRHLVRRRGQEARLRCSPMKGHSHVYWYRQLPEEGLKFMVYLQKENIIDESGMPKERFSAEFPKEGPSILRIQQVVRGDSAAYFCASSPRVHAGMAEAFFGQGTRLTVV.

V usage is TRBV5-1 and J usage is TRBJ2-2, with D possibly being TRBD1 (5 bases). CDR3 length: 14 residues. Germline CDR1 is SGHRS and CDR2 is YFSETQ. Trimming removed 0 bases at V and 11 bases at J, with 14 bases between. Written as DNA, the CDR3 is TGCGCCAGCAGCTTGGAGAGCAGGGTGGGTGAGCTGTTTTTT. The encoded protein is CASSLESRVGELFF.

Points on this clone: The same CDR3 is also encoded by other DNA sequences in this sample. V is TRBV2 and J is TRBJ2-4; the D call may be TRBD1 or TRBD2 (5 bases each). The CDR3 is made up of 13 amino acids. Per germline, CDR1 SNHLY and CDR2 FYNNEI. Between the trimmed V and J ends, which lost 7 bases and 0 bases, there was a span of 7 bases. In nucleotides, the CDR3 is TGTGCCAGCACGGGGCTAGCCAAAAACATTCAGTACTTC. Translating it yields CASTGLAKNIQYF.

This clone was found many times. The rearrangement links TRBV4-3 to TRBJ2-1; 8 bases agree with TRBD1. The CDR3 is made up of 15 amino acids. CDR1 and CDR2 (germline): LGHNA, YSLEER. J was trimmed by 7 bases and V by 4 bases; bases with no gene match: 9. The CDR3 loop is CASSRGQALGNEQFF. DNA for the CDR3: TGCGCCAGCAGCCGGGGACAGGCTCTAGGGAATGAGCAGTTCTTC.

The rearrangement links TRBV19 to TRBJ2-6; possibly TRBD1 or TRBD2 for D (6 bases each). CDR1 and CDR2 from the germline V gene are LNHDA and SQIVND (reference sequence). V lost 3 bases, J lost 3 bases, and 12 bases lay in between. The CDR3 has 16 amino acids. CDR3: CASSIGRGGGANVLTF. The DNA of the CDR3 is TGTGCCAGTAGTATCGGCAGGGGAGGTGGGGCCAACGTCCTGACTTTC.

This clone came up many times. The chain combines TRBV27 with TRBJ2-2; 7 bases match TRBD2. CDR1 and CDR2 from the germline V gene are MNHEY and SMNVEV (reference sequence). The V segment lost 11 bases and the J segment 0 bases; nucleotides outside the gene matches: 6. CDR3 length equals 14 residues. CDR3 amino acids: CAARRGANTGELFF. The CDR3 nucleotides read TGTGCCGCCCGCCGGGGGGCGAACACCGGGGAGCTGTTTTTT.

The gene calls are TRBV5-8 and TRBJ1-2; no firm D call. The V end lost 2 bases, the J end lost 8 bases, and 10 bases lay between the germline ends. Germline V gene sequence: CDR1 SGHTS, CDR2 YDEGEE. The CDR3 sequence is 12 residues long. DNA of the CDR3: TGTGCCAGCAGCTTATTCAAGGGAGGCTACACCTTC. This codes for CASSLFKGGYTF.

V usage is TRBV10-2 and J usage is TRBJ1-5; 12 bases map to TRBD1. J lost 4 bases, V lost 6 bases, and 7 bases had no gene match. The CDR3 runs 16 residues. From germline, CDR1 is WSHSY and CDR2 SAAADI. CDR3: CASRAGTGGLNQPQHF. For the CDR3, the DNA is TGCGCCAGCAGGGCCGGGACAGGGGGCCTTAATCAGCCCCAGCATTTT.

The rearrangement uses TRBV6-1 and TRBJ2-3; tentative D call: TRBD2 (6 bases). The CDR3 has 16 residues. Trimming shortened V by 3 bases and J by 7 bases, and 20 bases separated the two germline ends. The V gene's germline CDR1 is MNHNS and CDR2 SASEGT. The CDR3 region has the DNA TGTGCCAGCAGTGAGGTTATGGGAGGTAGTTTCTATACGCAGTATTTT. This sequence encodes CASSEVMGGSFYTQYF.

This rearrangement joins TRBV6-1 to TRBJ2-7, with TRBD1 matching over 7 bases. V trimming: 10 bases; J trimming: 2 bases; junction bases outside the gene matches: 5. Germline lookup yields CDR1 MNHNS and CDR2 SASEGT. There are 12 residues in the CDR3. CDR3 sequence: CATWDRAYEQYF. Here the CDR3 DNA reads TGTGCCACCTGGGACAGAGCCTACGAGCAGTACTTC.

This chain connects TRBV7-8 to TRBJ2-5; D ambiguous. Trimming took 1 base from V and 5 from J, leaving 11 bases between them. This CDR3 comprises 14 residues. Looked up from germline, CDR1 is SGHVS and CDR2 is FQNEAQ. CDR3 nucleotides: TGTGCCAGCAGCTTAGTAATGACCCTGGAGACCCAGTACTTC. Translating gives CASSLVMTLETQYF. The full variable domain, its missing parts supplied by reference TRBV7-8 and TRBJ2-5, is GAGVSQSPRYKVAKRGQDVALRCDPISGHVSLFWYQQALGQGPEFLTYFQNEAQLDKSGLPSDRFFAERPEGSVSTLKIQRTQQEDSAVYLCASSLVMTLETQYFGPGTRLLVL.

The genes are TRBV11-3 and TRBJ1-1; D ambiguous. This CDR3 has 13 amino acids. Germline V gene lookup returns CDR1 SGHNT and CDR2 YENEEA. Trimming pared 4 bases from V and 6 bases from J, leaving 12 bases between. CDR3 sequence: CASSSVRYAEAFF. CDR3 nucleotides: TGTGCCAGCAGCTCTGTCCGCTATGCTGAAGCTTTCTTT.

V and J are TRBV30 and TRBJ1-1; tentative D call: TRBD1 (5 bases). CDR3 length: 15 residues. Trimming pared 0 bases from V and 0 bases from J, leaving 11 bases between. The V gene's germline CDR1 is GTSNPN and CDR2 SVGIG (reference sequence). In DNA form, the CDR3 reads TGTGCCTGGAGTGTAAGGGGAGCCCTGAACACTGAAGCTTTCTTT. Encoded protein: CAWSVRGALNTEAFF.

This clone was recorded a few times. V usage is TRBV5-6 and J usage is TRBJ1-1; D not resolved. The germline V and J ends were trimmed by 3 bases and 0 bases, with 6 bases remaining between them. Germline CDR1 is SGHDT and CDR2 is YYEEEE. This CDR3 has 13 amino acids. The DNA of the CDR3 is TGTGCCAGCAGCTGGAGGGTGAACACTGAAGCTTTCTTT. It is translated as CASSWRVNTEAFF.

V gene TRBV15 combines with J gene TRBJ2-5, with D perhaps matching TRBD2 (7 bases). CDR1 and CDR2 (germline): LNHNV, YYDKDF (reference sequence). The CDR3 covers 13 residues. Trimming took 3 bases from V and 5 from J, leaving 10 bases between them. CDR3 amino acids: CATSSGGLETQYF. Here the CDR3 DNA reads TGTGCCACCAGCAGCGGGGGGCTCGAGACCCAGTACTTC.

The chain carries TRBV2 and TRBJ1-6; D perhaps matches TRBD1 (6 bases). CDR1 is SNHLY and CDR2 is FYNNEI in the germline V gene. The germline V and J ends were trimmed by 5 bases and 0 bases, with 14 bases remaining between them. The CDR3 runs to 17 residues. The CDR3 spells CASSTSGGSSYNSPLHF. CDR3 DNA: TGTGCCAGCAGTACCTCGGGGGGCAGCTCCTATAATTCACCCCTCCACTTT.

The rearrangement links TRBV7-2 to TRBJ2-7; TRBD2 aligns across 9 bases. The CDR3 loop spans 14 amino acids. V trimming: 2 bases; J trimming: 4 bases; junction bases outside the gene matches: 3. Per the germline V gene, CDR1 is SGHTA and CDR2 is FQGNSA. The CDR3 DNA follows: TGTGCCAGCAGCTTACCGGGACTAGCTTACGAGCAGTACTTC. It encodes CASSLPGLAYEQYF.